Below, 25 T cell receptor beta chains from the same sample are listed, as sequenced in a study of identical twins. TCRdb re-derived calls from the 5' RACE reads in MiXCR, one entry per CDR3 protein. This table holds about 500,000 distinct CDR3 sequences, approximately 15% found once. These data are also associated with another study on yellow fever vaccine responses in identical twins.

What was sequenced was CD4+ T cells sorted from blood. The origin of the receptors is a woman under 30 in good health.

This clonotype appeared many times. The chain employs TRBV5-1 and TRBJ2-5; maybe TRBD2 (5 bases). V lost 0 bases and J 5 bases, leaving 8 bases between the germline ends. Per the germline V gene, CDR1 is SGHRS and CDR2 is YFSETQ. This CDR3 spans 13 amino acids. The CDR3 protein is CASSLGTSETQYF. CDR3 DNA: TGCGCCAGCAGCTTGGGGACTTCGGAGACCCAGTACTTC.

This clonotype has a handful of counts. V is TRBV28 and J is TRBJ2-1; D gene uncertain. V shed 3 bases and J shed 9 bases, with 18 bases lying between them. The germline gives CDR1 MDHEN, CDR2 SYDVKM. This CDR3 has 15 residues. Here the CDR3 reads CASSFSGLAIGEQFF. DNA for the CDR3: TGTGCCAGCAGTTTTTCAGGTCTCGCTATTGGTGAGCAGTTCTTC.

This clonotype appeared a few times. The gene calls are TRBV20-1 and TRBJ2-5; D is possibly TRBD2 (5 bases). Between the trimmed V and J ends, which lost 6 bases and 10 bases, there was a span of 24 bases. In germline, CDR1 is DFQATT, CDR2 SNEGSKA (reference sequence). The length of the CDR3 is 14 residues. This chain's CDR3 is CSARTAGPQEGQYF. The CDR3 DNA reads as TGCAGTGCCCGGACTGCCGGGCCCCAAGAGGGCCAGTACTTC.

The chain recombines TRBV4-2 with TRBJ1-3, with D unclear. Per germline, CDR1 LGHNA and CDR2 YNFKEQ. V shed 0 bases and J shed 0 bases, with 15 bases lying between them. This CDR3 is built from 18 residues. The CDR3 DNA reads as TGTGCCAGCAGCCAAGATTATCAAGGCCGAACCTCTGGAAACACCATATATTTT. This encodes CASSQDYQGRTSGNTIYF.

This rearrangement joins TRBV21-1 to TRBJ2-7; the table names TRBD1, a call not compared with the DNA. TRBV21-1 is termed a pseudogene. The CDR3 extends over 16 amino acids. The CDR3 DNA sequence: TGTGCCAGCAGCATCGGGGACAGGGGAGTCTCCTACGAGCAGTACTTC. Translated, it gives CASSIGDRGVSYEQYF.

This clonotype occurred a few times. J is TRBJ1-5 and V is TRBV7-2; possibly TRBD1 for D (5 bases). V was cut by 4 bases and J by 4 bases, with 8 bases left in between. This CDR3 is built from 13 residues. The germline CDR1 and CDR2 sequences are SGHTA and FQGNSA. CDR3 in DNA: TGTGCCAGCAGCTCCAGGGAGAATCAGCCCCAGCATTTT. As protein: CASSSRENQPQHF.

The CDR3 DNA follows: TGTGCCAGCAGTTCCGGGACAGGGGTCTCTGGAAACACCATATATTTT. Translating it yields CASSSGTGVSGNTIYF. V usage is TRBV7-2 and J usage is TRBJ1-3, with TRBD1 matching over 10 bases. The CDR3 consists of 16 residues. The V gene's germline CDR1 is SGHTA and CDR2 FQGNSA. The ends lost 6 bases at V and 0 bases at J; junction bases unmatched: 5.

V and J are TRBV7-3 and TRBJ2-1; the D is unclear. Germline-derived CDR1 and CDR2 are SGHTA and FQGTGA. The CDR3 length is 14 residues. The germline V and J ends were trimmed by 2 bases and 7 bases, with 12 bases remaining between them. The DNA for the CDR3 is TGTGCCAGCAGCTTAGCGCTAGGATGGAATGAGCAGTTCTTC. It codes for CASSLALGWNEQFF.

This clonotype showed up just a few times. The junction and the germline gene differ at one end; a read error may be behind it. J is TRBJ2-7 and V is TRBV7-9, with 10 bases fitting TRBD1. In germline, CDR1 is SEHNR, CDR2 FQNEAQ (reference sequence). The CDR3 is 15 amino acids. CDR3 protein: CASSPVTGGSHEQYF. In DNA form, the CDR3 reads TGTGCCAGCAGCCCAGTGACAGGGGGCTCCCACGAGCAGTACTTC.

The rearrangement uses TRBV12-3 or TRBV12-4 and TRBJ2-4; a possible D gene is TRBD1 (6 bases). V was pared by 1 base and J by 9 bases, with 13 bases between. This CDR3 contains 14 residues. As DNA, the CDR3 is TGTGCCAGCAGTTTAGATCAGGGGATGGCCATTCAGTACTTC. It encodes CASSLDQGMAIQYF.

V usage is TRBV5-1 and J usage is TRBJ2-7; 9 bases align to TRBD2. Germline assignment: CDR1 SGHRS and CDR2 YFSETQ. The CDR3 is made up of 16 amino acids. Losses at the gene ends were 5 bases for V and 6 bases for J; bases not matched to a gene: 15. The CDR3 spells CASSSGSGGSDREQYF. The CDR3 DNA reads as TGCGCCAGCAGTTCTGGCAGCGGGGGGTCTGACCGCGAGCAGTACTTC.

CDR3 nucleotide sequence: TGCGCCAGCAGCCAAGAGGGGGGAGGGACAGATACGCAGTATTTT. Protein sequence: CASSQEGGGTDTQYF. This rearrangement joins TRBV4-3 to TRBJ2-3; 7 bases are shared with TRBD2. The CDR3 loop spans 15 amino acids. J gave up 3 bases and V 0 bases, and 3 bases lay outside the gene matches. CDR1 and CDR2 (germline): LGHNA, YSLEER.

This chain links TRBV4-1 with TRBJ2-7; 9 bases align to TRBD2. Looked up from germline, CDR1 is MGHRA and CDR2 is YSYEKL. The trim removed 0 bases at V and 12 bases at J, leaving 12 bases unmatched. This CDR3 comprises 15 residues. CDR3 nucleotide sequence: TGCGCCAGCAGCCAAGAGTGGACTAGCGTCAGGATCGCGTACTTC. This translates into CASSQEWTSVRIAYF.

The V call is TRBV7-9, the J call TRBJ1-1; TRBD1 matches 11 bases. J gave up 6 bases and V 5 bases, and 8 bases lay outside the gene matches. This CDR3 region has 15 residues. Germline V gives CDR1 SEHNR, CDR2 FQNEAQ (reference sequence). The chain's CDR3 is CASSPKAGQGAEAFF. CDR3 DNA sequence: TGTGCCAGCAGCCCCAAAGCGGGACAGGGGGCTGAAGCTTTCTTT.

V is TRBV24-1 and J is TRBJ2-1; D call uncertain. There are 16 residues in the CDR3. Germline assignment: CDR1 KGHDR and CDR2 SFDVKD. V dropped 0 bases and J dropped 4 bases, with 12 bases sitting between them. Here the CDR3 reads CATSDLQSGDYNEQFF. CDR3 coding DNA: TGTGCCACCAGTGATTTGCAGTCTGGAGATTACAATGAGCAGTTCTTC.

The chain uses TRBV2 and TRBJ1-4; D is unresolved. The germline V gene encodes CDR1 SNHLY and CDR2 FYNNEI. The length of the CDR3 is 14 residues. V was clipped by 6 bases and J by 4 bases, with 12 bases between them. The CDR3 spells CASSDGPINEKLFF. The DNA of the CDR3 is TGTGCCAGCAGCGATGGACCGATTAATGAAAAACTGTTTTTT. The full variable domain, its missing parts supplied by reference TRBV2 and TRBJ1-4, is EPEVTQTPSHQVTQMGQEVILRCVPISNHLYFYWYRQILGQKVEFLVSFYNNEISEKSEIFDDQFSVERPDGSNFTLKIRSTKLEDSAMYFCASSDGPINEKLFFGSGTQLSVL.

The genes are TRBV20-1 and TRBJ2-1; 7 bases match TRBD1. Losses at the gene ends were 6 bases for V and 1 base for J; bases not matched to a gene: 9. The CDR3 runs 15 residues. Germline CDR1 DFQATT, CDR2 SNEGSKA (reference sequence). The CDR3 protein is CSADDRDRSYNEQFF. The CDR3 DNA reads TGCAGTGCCGATGACAGGGATCGATCCTACAATGAGCAGTTCTTC.

The chain links TRBV6-1 to TRBJ1-5; D not resolved. V lost 4 bases and J lost 0, with 13 bases in between. CDR1 and CDR2 from the germline V gene are MNHNS and SASEGT. CDR3 length equals 16 residues. CDR3 residues: CASSALSGHSNQPQHF. Written as DNA, the CDR3 is TGTGCCAGCAGTGCGCTCTCCGGGCATAGCAATCAGCCCCAGCATTTT.

This clonotype was picked up a small number of times. The chain employs TRBV25-1 and TRBJ2-7; 10 nucleotides line up with TRBD1. CDR1 and CDR2 from the germline V gene are MGHDK and SYGVNS. The CDR3 has 19 amino acids. The trim removed 0 bases at V and 3 bases at J, leaving 14 bases unmatched. CDR3 sequence: CASSEYQWDRGLGFYEQYF. In DNA form, the CDR3 reads TGTGCCAGCAGTGAATACCAGTGGGACAGGGGACTCGGTTTCTACGAGCAGTACTTC.

This clonotype has at least ten counts. This chain joins TRBV3-1 and TRBJ1-1; 7 nucleotides match TRBD1. The CDR3 runs 14 residues. Trimming cost V 3 bases and J 3 bases; bases outside gene matches: 4. The germline gives CDR1 LGHDT, CDR2 YNNKEL (reference sequence). CDR3 DNA: TGTGCCAGCAGCCACGACAGGGCTGACACTGAAGCTTTCTTT. This encodes CASSHDRADTEAFF.

The chain links TRBV12-3 or TRBV12-4 to TRBJ2-1; D not certain. V was clipped by 11 bases and J by 5 bases, with 31 bases between them. The CDR3 runs 18 residues. The DNA for the CDR3 is TGTGCCCTCTGTTTAGTCCCCGGAGACGGGCCCCAAGACAATGAGCAGTTCTTC. Translated, it gives CALCLVPGDGPQDNEQFF.

This clonotype was recorded a few times. The chain uses TRBV12-3 or TRBV12-4 and TRBJ2-1; D is ambiguous. CDR3 length: 15 residues. V was shortened by 3 bases and J by 5 bases, with 14 bases between the two germline ends. Here the CDR3 reads CASSLATPVNNEQFF. CDR3 DNA sequence: TGTGCCAGCAGTTTGGCCACCCCCGTAAACAATGAGCAGTTCTTC.

The J gene is TRBJ1-6, the V gene TRBV7-9, with unresolved D. The CDR3 spans 12 residues. Germline CDR1 is SEHNR and CDR2 is FQNEAQ (reference sequence). Trimming left V 5 bases short and J 7 bases short, with 6 bases between. The CDR3, as DNA: TGTGCCAGCAGCCAGATCAATTCACCCCTCCACTTT. Encoded protein: CASSQINSPLHF.

The chain carries TRBV7-2 and TRBJ2-7; 7 bases align to TRBD2. The CDR3 extends over 16 amino acids. The V gene end was trimmed by 1 base and the J gene end by 2 bases; junction bases not matched to a gene: 8. CDR1 is SGHTA and CDR2 is FQGNSA in the germline V gene. CDR3 DNA sequence: TGTGCCAGCAGCTTAGTTTCGGCTAGCGGAGCCTACGAGCAGTACTTC. Its translation: CASSLVSASGAYEQYF.

This clonotype was seen only a few times. The chain combines TRBV3-1 with TRBJ2-1, with D possibly matching TRBD2 (7 bases). The V gene lost 0 bases and the J gene lost 12 bases, with 21 bases spanning the gap. Germline-derived CDR1 and CDR2 are LGHDT and YNNKEL (reference sequence). The CDR3 has 16 amino acids. CDR3 region: CASSQEGGVYQVGQFF. The DNA for the CDR3 is TGTGCCAGCAGCCAAGAAGGGGGGGTATATCAGGTGGGGCAGTTCTTC.